The next 2 T cell receptor beta chains were all read from a single sample in a study of T cell responses to AZD1222 COVID-19 vaccine (dated by TCRdb to 2020 to 2023). Sample time point, as interpreted from the label and publication: about 28 days (+/-7) after the second vaccine dose. The library came from the immunoSEQ multiplex PCR assay. This is the immuneACCESS table as TCRdb keeps it, with only in-frame sequences that have V and J called. A part of the clones is gone; compared with another copy, unresolved V genes explain less than half, and the rest is unexplained. The sample records some 140,000 clones, 88% of which are singletons. The ten largest clonotypes hold around 5.3% of the sample. Sequences were derived from peripheral blood, sampled 28 days after the second AZD1222 dose. These receptors all come from an adult who received the AZD1222 COVID-19 vaccine.

The chain carries TRBV7-6 and TRBJ1-5; tentatively, D is TRBD1 (5 bases). Trimming took 1 base from V and 3 from J, leaving 13 bases between them. In germline, CDR1 is SGHVS, CDR2 FNYEAQ. The CDR3 contains 16 residues. The CDR3 spells CASSLGSRGFNQPQHF. CDR3 DNA: TGTGCCAGCAGCTTAGGTAGTAGGGGATTCAATCAGCCCCAGCATTTT.

The sample holds one count of this clone. The chain links TRBV5-5 to TRBJ1-3; D is uncertain. CDR1 SGHKS and CDR2 YYEKEE come from the germline V gene (reference sequence). The V end lost 5 bases, the J end lost 0 bases, and 15 bases lay between the germline ends. The CDR3 is made up of 16 amino acids. CDR3 sequence: CASSRSGDRSGNTIYF. DNA for the CDR3: TGTGCCAGCAGTCGATCTGGGGATCGCTCTGGAAACACCATATATTTT.